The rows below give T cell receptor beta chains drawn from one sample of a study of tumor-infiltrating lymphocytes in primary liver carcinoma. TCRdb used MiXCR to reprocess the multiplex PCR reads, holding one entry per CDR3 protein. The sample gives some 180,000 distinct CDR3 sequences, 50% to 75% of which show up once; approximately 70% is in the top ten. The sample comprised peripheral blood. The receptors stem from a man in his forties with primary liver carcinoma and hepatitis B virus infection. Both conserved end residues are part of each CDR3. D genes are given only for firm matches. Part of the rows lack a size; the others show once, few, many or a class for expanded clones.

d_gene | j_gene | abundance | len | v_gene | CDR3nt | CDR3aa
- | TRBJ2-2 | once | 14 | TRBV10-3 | TGTGCCATCAGTGCAGGGGCGCACACCGGGGAGCTGTTTTTT | CAISAGAHTGELFF
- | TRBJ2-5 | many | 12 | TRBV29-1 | TGCAGCGTGGGGGACCGAGAAGAGACCCAGTACTTC | CSVGDREETQYF
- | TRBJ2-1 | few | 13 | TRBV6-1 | TGTGCCAGCACCCCGGCTGGAAACAATGAGCAGTTCTTC | CASTPAGNNEQFF
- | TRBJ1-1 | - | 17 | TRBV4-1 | TGCGCCAGCAGCCAAGTTTTAGGGACGACGGTGAACACTGAAGCTTTCTTT | CASSQVLGTTVNTEAFF
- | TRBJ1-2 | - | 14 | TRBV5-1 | TGCGCCAGCGGCCTGGGTTGGGGAGACTATTGCTACACCTTC | CASGLGWGDYCYTF
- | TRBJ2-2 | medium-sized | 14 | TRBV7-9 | TGTGCCAGCAGCTTAGAAGTGAACACCGGGGAGCTGTTTTTT | CASSLEVNTGELFF
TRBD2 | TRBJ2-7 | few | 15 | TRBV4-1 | TGCGCCAGCAGCCACGGACTAGCGGGGGCGGGAGAGCAGTACTTC | CASSHGLAGAGEQYF
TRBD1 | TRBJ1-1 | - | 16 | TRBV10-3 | TGTGCCAAACCAACTCCGGGACAGGAGGAGGACACTGAAGCTTTCTTT | CAKPTPGQEEDTEAFF
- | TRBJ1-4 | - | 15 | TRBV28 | TGTGCCAGCAGTACCGCCCGAGGAACTAATGAAAAACTGTTTTTT | CASSTARGTNEKLFF
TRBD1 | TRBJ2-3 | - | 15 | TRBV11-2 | TGTGCCAGCAGCTCGCCGGGACAGGTCACAGGTACGCAGTATTTT | CASSSPGQVTGTQYF
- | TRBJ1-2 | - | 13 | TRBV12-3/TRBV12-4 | TGTGCCAGCAACCGAGTAGGATCGGGAGGCTACACCTTC | CASNRVGSGGYTF
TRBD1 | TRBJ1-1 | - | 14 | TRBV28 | TGTGCCAGCAGTTTACCCACAGGGGTCACTGGAGCTTCCTTT | CASSLPTGVTGASF
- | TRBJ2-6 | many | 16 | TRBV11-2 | TGTGCCAGCAGCCCATCACACTCCTCTGGGGCCAACGTCCTGACTTTC | CASSPSHSSGANVLTF
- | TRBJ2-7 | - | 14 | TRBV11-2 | TGTGCCAGGATCTTAGCCGGCGGAGCCTACGAGCAGTACTTC | CARILAGGAYEQYF
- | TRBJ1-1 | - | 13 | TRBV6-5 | TGTGCCAGCAATACCCTCCAGGGAGGTGGAGCTTTCTTT | CASNTLQGGGAFF
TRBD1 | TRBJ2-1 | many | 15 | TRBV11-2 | TGTGCCAGCAGCTTTCCAGGGGGTCCCTACAATGAGCAGTTCTTC | CASSFPGGPYNEQFF
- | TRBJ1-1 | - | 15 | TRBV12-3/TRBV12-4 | TGTGCCAGCAAGAGCCTACTTTACATGAACACTGAAGCTTTCTTT | CASKSLLYMNTEAFF
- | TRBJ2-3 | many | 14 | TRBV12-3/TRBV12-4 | TGTGCCAGCAGTCAGGGTTTGTCCACAGATACGCAGTATTTT | CASSQGLSTDTQYF
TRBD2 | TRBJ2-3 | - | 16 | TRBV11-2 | TGTGCCAGCAGCGCCCGGGACTACCGGGGCAAAGATACGCAGTATTTT | CASSARDYRGKDTQYF
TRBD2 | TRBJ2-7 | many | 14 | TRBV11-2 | TGTGCCAGCAGCTCGGGACTAGCGGGAGGGTCTAAGTACTTC | CASSSGLAGGSKYF
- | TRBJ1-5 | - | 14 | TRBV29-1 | TGCAGCGTTCGAGACGGTTATAGCAATCTGCCCCAGCATTTT | CSVRDGYSNLPQHF
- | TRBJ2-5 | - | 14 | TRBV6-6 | TGTGCCAGCAGTCCGCATCGGGGGTGGGAGACCCTGTACTTC | CASSPHRGWETLYF
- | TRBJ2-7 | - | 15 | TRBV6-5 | TGTGCCAGCAGTAGCGTGACTCCGAGCTCCTACGAGCAGTACTTC | CASSSVTPSSYEQYF
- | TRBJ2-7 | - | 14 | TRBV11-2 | TGTGCCAGCAGACAGGCCAATAACGGTTACGAGCAGTACTTC | CASRQANNGYEQYF
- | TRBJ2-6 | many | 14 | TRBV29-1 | TGCAGCGTTGAAAGTGTAGCTGGGGCCAACGTCCTGACTTTC | CSVESVAGANVLTF
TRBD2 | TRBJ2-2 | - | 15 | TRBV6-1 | TGTGCCAGCAGCTGGGGGAGGGGAAGCACCGGGGGGCTGTTTTTT | CASSWGRGSTGGLFF
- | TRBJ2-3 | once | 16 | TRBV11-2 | TGTGCCAGCAGCTCAGGTGTCGCAGCGCGCACAGATATGCAGTATTTT | CASSSGVAARTDMQYF
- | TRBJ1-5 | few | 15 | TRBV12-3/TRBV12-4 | TGTGCCAGCAGTTTGGTGGGACTGACGAGGGAGCCCCAGCATTTT | CASSLVGLTREPQHF
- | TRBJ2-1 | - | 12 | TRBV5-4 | TGTGTCAGCAGCTTGATAGATCGTGAGCAGTTCTTC | CVSSLIDREQFF
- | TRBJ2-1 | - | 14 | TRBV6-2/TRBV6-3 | TGTGCCAGCAATTACTCAAGGCTCTCAGCAGAGCAGTTCTTC | CASNYSRLSAEQFF
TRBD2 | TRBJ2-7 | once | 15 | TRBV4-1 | TGCGCCAGCAGCCCTCTAGCGGGAGCATCATACGAGCAGTACTTC | CASSPLAGASYEQYF